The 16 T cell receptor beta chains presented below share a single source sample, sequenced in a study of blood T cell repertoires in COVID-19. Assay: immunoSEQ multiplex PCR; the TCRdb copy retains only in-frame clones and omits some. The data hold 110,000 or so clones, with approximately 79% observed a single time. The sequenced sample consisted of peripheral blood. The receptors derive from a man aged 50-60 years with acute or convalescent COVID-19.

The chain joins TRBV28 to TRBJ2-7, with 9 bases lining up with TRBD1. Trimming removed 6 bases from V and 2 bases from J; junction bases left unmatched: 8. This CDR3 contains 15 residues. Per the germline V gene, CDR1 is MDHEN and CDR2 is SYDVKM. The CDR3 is CASSAEGQGAYEQYF. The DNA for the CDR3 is TGTGCCAGCAGCGCAGAGGGACAGGGCGCCTACGAGCAGTACTTC.

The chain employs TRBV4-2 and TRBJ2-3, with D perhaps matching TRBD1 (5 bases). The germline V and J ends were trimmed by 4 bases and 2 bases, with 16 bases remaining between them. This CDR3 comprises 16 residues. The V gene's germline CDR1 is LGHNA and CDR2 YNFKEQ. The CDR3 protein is CASSPFIGQHTDTQYF. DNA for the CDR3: TGTGCCAGCAGCCCGTTCATCGGACAACACACAGATACGCAGTATTTT.

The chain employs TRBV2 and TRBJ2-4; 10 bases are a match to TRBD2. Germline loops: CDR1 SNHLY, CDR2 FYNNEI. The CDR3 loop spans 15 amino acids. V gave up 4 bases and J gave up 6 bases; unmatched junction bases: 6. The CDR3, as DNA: TGTGCCAGCAGTGTTACTAGCGGGGTAGGAAACATTCAGTACTTC. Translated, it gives CASSVTSGVGNIQYF. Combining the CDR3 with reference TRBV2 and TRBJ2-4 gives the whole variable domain EPEVTQTPSHQVTQMGQEVILRCVPISNHLYFYWYRQILGQKVEFLVSFYNNEISEKSEIFDDQFSVERPDGSNFTLKIRSTKLEDSAMYFCASSVTSGVGNIQYFGAGTRLSVL.

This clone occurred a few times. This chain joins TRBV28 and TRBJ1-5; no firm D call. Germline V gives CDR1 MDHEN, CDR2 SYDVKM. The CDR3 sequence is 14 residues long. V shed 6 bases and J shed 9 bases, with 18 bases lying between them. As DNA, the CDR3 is TGTGCCAGCAGCCGTCGACTCGGTCTGGCGCCCCAGCATTTT. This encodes CASSRRLGLAPQHF.

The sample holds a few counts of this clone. The CDR3 sequence: CASRSGGSTRQFF. The CDR3 DNA follows: TGTGCCAGCAGGTCGGGGGGGTCGACTAGGCAGTTCTTC. The V call is TRBV3-1 (or the pseudogene TRBV3-2), the J call TRBJ2-1; 8 nucleotides align to TRBD2. With 6 bases clipped from V and 12 bases from J, the junction kept 10 bases outside the gene matches. This CDR3 spans 13 amino acids. Germline V gives CDR1 LGHDT, CDR2 YNNKEL (reference sequence).

The CDR3 region is CASRYASGRFYEQYF. The CDR3 DNA sequence: TGTGCCAGCCGTTACGCTAGCGGGAGATTCTACGAGCAGTACTTC. The chain links TRBV28 to TRBJ2-7, with 10 bases fitting TRBD2. The ends lost 8 bases at V and 3 bases at J; junction bases unmatched: 10. Germline V gene sequence: CDR1 MDHEN, CDR2 SYDVKM. CDR3 length equals 15 residues.

The CDR3 region has the DNA TGTGCCAGCAGTTCTACAGAAAACACTGAAGCTTTCTTT. Its protein is CASSSTENTEAFF. V usage is TRBV6-5 and J usage is TRBJ1-1; D ambiguous. The CDR3 has 13 amino acids. V gave up 4 bases and J gave up 2 bases, with 8 bases separating them. Germline CDR1 reads MNHEY; CDR2 reads SVGAGI.

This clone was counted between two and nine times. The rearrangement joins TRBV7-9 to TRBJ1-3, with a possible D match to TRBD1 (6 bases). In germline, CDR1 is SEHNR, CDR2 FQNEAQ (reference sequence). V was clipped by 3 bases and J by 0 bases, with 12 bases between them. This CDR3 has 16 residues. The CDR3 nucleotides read TGTGCCAGCAGCTTTTACAGGGCCTCCTCTGGAAACACCATATATTTT. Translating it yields CASSFYRASSGNTIYF.

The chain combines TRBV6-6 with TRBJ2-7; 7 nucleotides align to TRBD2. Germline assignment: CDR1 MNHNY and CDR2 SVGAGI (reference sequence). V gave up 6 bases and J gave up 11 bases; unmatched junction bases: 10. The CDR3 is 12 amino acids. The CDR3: CASRDMGREKYF. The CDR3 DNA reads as TGTGCCAGCAGGGATATGGGGAGGGAGAAGTACTTC.

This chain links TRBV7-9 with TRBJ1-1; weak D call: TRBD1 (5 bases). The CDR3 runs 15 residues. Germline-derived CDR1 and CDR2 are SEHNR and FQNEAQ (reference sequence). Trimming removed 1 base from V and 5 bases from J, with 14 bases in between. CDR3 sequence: CASSLDWGGVTEAFF. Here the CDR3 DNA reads TGTGCCAGCAGCTTAGATTGGGGAGGGGTGACTGAAGCTTTCTTT.

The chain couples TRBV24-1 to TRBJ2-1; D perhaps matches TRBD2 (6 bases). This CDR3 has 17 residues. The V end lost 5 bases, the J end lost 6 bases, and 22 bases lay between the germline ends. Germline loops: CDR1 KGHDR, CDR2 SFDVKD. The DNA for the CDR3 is TGTGCCACCAGTGTGGGGACTTCGGACGGAAGCGGCAATGAGCAGTTCTTC. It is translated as CATSVGTSDGSGNEQFF.

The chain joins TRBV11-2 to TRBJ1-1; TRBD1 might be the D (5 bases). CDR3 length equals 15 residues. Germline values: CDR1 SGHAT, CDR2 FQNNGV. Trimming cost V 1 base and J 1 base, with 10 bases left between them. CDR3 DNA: TGTGCCAGCAGCTTAGGGGTAGGGGCGAACACTGAAGCTTTCTTT. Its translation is CASSLGVGANTEAFF.

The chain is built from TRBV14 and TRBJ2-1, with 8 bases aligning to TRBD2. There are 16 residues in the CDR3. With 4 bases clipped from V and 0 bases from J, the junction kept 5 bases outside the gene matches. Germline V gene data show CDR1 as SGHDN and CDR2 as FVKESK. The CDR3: CASSRRLASSYNEQFF. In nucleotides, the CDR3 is TGTGCCAGCAGCCGTCGACTAGCGAGCTCCTACAATGAGCAGTTCTTC.

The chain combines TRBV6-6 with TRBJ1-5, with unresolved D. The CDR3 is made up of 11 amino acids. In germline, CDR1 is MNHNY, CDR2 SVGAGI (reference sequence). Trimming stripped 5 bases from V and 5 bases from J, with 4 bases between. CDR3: CASSPDQPQHF. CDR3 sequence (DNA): TGTGCCAGCAGTCCGGATCAGCCCCAGCATTTT.

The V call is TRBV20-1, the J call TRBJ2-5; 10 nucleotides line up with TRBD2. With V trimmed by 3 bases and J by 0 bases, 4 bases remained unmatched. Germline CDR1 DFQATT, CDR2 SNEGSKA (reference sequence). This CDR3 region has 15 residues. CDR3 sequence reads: CSASSGGPNQETQYF. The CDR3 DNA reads TGCAGTGCTAGTAGCGGGGGGCCCAACCAAGAGACCCAGTACTTC.

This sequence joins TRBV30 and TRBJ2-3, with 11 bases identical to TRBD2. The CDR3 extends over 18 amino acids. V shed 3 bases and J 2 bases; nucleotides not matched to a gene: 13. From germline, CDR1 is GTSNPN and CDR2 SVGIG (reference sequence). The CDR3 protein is CAWSADLAGGWFTDTQYF. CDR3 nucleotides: TGTGCCTGGAGCGCGGACTTAGCGGGGGGGTGGTTCACAGATACGCAGTATTTT.